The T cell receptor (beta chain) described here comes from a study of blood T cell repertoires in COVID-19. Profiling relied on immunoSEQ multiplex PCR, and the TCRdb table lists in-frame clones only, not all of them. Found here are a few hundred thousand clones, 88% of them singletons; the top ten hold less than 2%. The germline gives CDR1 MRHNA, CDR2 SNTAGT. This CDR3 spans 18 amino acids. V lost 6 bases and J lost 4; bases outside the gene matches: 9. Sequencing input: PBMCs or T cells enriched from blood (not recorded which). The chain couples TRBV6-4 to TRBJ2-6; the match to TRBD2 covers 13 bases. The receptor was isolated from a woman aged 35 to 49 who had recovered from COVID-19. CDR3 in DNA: TGTGCCAGCAGCCCCTTGGGACTAGCGGGGACCGGGGCCAACGTCCTGACTTTC. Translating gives CASSPLGLAGTGANVLTF.